The clone carrying this TCR beta chain was counted at least ten times. Its specificity is unknown. The V gene's germline CDR1 is SNHLY and CDR2 FYNNEI. The CDR3 spans 13 residues. The ends lost 7 bases at V and 5 bases at J; junction bases unmatched: 3. The sample originates from a study of T-cell memory formation after mild COVID-19. For the study at large: Clusters were largely donor specific. Study-level points and caveats: The second-wave clones peaking on day 37 were not confirmed as SARS-CoV-2-specific. A second wave expanding day 15 to 37 was CD4+-biased; contracting clones were balanced. Mainly in CM and EM were contracting CD4+ clones; CD8+ were in EMRA.

TCRdb ran MiXCR on the 5' RACE reads and lists one entry per CDR3 protein. The sample carries about 350,000 distinct CDR3 sequences, approximately 15% recorded once. The clonotype was recovered from a man between 18 and 35 years old who had mild COVID-19 (a few samples of this study predate the infection). Cell type and time point are not known. Sample: PBMCs or a T cell subset sorted from them (not recorded which). The genes are TRBV2 and TRBJ1-4, with TRBD1 matching over 8 bases. CDR3 in DNA: TGTGCCAGCACCGGGACAGGCAATGAAAAACTGTTTTTT. This encodes CASTGTGNEKLFF.